Listed here is a single T cell receptor (beta chain). Its antigen is unidentified. Germline V gene data show CDR1 as SGHRS and CDR2 as YFSETQ. Trimming left V 3 bases short and J 2 bases short, with 12 bases between. The CDR3 runs to 14 residues. The data belong to a study of shared clonotypes between healthy human individuals. Study information: A couple of female and a few male donors aged 18 to 49 were enrolled.

The authors' processing: Filtering was not the same, since immunoSEQ gave junction-only sequences without quality scores. TCRdb keeps only in-frame clones here, not all; method: immunoSEQ multiplex PCR. Clone size and the V and J calls come from that table; the DNA yielded D and trimming. The repertoire holds 2,500,000 or so clones, with approximately 92% as singletons. Study-wide results and limits: At large depth, rarefaction still showed sorted-subset sequencing to be incomplete.

Those who donated were healthy HIV-negative adults, with no recent acute infections or vaccinations reported. The V call is TRBV5-1, the J call TRBJ2-7; tentatively, D is TRBD2 (6 bases). This receptor was identified in a man between 18 and 29 years old in good health. The sequenced sample consisted of naive CD4+ T cells sorted from blood. The subset here: CD45RA+ positively selected. CDR3 loop: CASSSSGDAYEQYF. DNA of the CDR3: TGCGCCAGCAGCTCGTCGGGGGACGCCTACGAGCAGTACTTC.